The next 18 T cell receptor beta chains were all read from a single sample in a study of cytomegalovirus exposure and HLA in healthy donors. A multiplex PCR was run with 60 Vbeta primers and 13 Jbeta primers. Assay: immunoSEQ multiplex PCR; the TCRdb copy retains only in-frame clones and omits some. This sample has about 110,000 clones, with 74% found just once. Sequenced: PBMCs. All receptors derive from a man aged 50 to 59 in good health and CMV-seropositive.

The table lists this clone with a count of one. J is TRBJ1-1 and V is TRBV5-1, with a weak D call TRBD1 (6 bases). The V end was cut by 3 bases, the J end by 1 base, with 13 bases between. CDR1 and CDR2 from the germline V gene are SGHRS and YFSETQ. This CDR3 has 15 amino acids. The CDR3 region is CASSSLTGSNTEAFF. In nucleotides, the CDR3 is TGCGCCAGCAGCTCTCTGACAGGCTCGAACACTGAAGCTTTCTTT.

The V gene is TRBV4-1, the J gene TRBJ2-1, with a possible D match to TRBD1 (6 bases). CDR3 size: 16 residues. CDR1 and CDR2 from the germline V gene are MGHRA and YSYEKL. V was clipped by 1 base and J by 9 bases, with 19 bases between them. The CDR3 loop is CASSQAQGVGRGEQFF. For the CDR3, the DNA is TGCGCCAGCAGCCAAGCACAGGGAGTTGGCCGCGGTGAGCAGTTCTTC.

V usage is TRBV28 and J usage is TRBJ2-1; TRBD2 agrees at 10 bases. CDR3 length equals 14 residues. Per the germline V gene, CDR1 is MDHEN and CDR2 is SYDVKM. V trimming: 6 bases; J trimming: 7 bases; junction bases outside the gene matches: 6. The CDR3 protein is CASSTQREGNEQFF. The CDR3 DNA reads TGTGCCAGCAGCACTCAGCGGGAGGGGAATGAGCAGTTCTTC.

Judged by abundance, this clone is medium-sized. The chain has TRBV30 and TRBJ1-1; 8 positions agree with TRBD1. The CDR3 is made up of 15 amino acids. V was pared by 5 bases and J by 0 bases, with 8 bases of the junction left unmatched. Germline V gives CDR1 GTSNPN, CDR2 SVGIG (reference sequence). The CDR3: CAWGNDRGVNTEAFF. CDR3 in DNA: TGTGCCTGGGGCAATGACAGGGGAGTGAACACTGAAGCTTTCTTT.

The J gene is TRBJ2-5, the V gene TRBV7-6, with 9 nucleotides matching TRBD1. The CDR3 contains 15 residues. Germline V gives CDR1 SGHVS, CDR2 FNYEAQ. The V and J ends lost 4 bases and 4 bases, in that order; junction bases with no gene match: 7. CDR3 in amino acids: CASSSTQGAGETQYF. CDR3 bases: TGTGCCAGCAGCTCCACACAGGGGGCGGGAGAGACCCAGTACTTC.

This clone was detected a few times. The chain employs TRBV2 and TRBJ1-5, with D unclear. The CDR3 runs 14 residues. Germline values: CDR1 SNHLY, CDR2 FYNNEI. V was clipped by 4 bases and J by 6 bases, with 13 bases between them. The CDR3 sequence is CASSAEGEGQPQHF. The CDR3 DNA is TGTGCCAGCAGTGCGGAGGGTGAGGGTCAGCCCCAGCATTTT.

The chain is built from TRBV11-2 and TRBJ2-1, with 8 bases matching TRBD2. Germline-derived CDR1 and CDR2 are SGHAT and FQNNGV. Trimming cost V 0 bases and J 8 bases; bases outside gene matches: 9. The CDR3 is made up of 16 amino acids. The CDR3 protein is CASSLDVAGWVDEQFF. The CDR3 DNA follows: TGTGCCAGCAGCTTAGATGTAGCGGGGTGGGTTGATGAGCAGTTCTTC.

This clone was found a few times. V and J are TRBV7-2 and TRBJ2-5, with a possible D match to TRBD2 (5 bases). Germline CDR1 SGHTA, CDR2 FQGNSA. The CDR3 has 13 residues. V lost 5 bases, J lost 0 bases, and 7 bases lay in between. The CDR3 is CASSLGNQETQYF. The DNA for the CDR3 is TGTGCCAGCAGCCTCGGGAACCAAGAGACCCAGTACTTC.

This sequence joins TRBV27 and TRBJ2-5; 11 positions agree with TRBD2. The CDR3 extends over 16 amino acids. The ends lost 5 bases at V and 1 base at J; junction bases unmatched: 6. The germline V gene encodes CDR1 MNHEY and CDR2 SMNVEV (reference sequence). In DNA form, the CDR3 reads TGTGCCAGCAGTCACACTAGCGGGAGACGCCAAGAGACCCAGTACTTC. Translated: CASSHTSGRRQETQYF.

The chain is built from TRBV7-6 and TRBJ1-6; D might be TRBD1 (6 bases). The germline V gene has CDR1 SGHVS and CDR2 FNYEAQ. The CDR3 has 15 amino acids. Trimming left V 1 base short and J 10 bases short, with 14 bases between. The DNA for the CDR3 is TGTGCCAGCAGCTTAGTGGCAGGGGAAAACTCACCCCTCCACTTT. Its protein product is CASSLVAGENSPLHF.

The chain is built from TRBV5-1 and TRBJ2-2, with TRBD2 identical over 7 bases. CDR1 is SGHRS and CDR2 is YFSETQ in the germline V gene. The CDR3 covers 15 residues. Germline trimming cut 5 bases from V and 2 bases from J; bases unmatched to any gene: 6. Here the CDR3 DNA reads TGCGCCAGCAGGGTGGGACTACAAAACACCGGGGAGCTGTTTTTT. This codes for CASRVGLQNTGELFF.

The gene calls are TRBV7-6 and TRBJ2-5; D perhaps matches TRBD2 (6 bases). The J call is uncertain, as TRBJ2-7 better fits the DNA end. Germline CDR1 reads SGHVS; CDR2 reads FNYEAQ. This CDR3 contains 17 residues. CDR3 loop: CASSQFLGGQDSYEQYF. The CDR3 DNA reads TGTGCCAGCAGTCAATTCCTGGGAGGACAAGACTCCTACGAGCAGTACTTC.

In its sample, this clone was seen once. As DNA, the CDR3 is TGCGCCAGCAGCCCCGGAAAAGGGACAGGGGCTGGCTACACCTTC. This sequence encodes CASSPGKGTGAGYTF. The chain employs TRBV4-1 and TRBJ1-2; 10 bases align to TRBD1. The germline V gene has CDR1 MGHRA and CDR2 YSYEKL. The CDR3 sequence is 15 residues long. Trimming cost V 4 bases and J 7 bases; bases outside gene matches: 9.

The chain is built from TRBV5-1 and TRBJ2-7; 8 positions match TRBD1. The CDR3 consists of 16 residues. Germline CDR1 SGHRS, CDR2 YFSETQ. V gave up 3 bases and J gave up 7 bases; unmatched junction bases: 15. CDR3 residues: CASSSNRGEPLREQYF. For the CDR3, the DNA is TGCGCCAGCAGCTCGAACAGGGGGGAGCCCCTTAGGGAGCAGTACTTC.

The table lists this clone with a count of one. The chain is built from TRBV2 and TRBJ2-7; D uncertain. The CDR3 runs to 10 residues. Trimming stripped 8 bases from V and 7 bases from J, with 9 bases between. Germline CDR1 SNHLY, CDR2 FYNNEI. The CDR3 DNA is TGTGCCAGCGCCAACCGGGAGCAGTACTTC. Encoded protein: CASANREQYF.

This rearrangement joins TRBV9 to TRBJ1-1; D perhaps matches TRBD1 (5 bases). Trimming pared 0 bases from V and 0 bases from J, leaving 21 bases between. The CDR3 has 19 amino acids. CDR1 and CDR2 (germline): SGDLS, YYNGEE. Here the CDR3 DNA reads TGTGCCAGCAGCGTAGTAGGGATTGGGCCAGGGTCCATGAACACTGAAGCTTTCTTT. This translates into CASSVVGIGPGSMNTEAFF.

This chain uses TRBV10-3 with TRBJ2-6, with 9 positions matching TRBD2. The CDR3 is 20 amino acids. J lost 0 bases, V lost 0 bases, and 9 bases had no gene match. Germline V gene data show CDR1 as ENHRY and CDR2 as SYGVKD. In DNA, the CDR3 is TGTGCCATCAGTGAGTCGAAATGGCGGGGGGGTGACTCTGGGGCCAACGTCCTGACTTTC. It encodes CAISESKWRGGDSGANVLTF.

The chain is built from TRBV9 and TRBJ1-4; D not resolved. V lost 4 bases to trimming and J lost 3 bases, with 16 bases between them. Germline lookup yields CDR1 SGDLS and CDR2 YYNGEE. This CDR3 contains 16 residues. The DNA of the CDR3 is TGTGCCAGCAGCCCTACCGGTGGGCACTCTAATGAAAAACTGTTTTTT. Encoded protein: CASSPTGGHSNEKLFF.